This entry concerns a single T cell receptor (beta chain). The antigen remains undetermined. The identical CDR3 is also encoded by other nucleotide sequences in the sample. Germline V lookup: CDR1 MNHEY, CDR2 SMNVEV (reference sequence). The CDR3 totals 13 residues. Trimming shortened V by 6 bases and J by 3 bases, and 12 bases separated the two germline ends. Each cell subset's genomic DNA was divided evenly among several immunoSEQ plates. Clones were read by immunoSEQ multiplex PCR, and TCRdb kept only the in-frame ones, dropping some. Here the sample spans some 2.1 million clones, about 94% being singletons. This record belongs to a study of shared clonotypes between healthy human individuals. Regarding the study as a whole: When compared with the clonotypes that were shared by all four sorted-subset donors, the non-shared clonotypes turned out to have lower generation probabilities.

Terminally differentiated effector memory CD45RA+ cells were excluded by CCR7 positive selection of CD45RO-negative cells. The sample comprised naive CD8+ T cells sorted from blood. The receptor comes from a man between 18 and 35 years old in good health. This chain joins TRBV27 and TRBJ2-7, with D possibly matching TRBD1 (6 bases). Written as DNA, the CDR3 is TGTGCCAGCAGCCCGTTAGGGGGCTACGAGCAGTACTTC. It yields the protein CASSPLGGYEQYF.